Shown below are 17 T cell receptor beta chains from a single sample sequenced in a study of blood T cell repertoires in COVID-19. Using immunoSEQ multiplex PCR, the repertoire was profiled, and TCRdb retains in-frame clones only, with some absent. Counted here are hundreds of thousands of clones, around 87% occurring once; the ten biggest clones make up roughly 2%. Sequenced sample: peripheral blood. These receptors were taken from a man aged 18-30 years with active or convalescent COVID-19.

The rearrangement uses TRBV20-1 and TRBJ2-2, with D possibly TRBD2 on 6 matching bases. The germline CDR1 and CDR2 sequences are DFQATT and SNEGSKA (reference sequence). Between the trimmed V and J ends, which lost 4 bases and 6 bases, there was a span of 6 bases. The CDR3 is 11 amino acids. The CDR3 sequence: CSATGAGELFF. As DNA, the CDR3 is TGCAGTGCTACGGGGGCCGGGGAGCTGTTTTTT.

The V and J genes are TRBV7-9 and TRBJ2-6; no definite D call. Germline V lookup: CDR1 SEHNR, CDR2 FQNEAQ (reference sequence). The CDR3 runs 14 residues. The ends were cut back, 5 bases at V and 4 bases at J, with 9 bases in the middle. CDR3 nucleotides: TGTGCCAGCAGCCCTATTCTCGGGGCCAACGTCCTGACTTTC. It specifies CASSPILGANVLTF.

This chain uses TRBV7-3 with TRBJ2-5; the match to TRBD2 covers 7 bases. The CDR3 contains 15 residues. With 5 bases clipped from V and 1 base from J, the junction kept 7 bases outside the gene matches. Germline CDR1 and CDR2: SGHTA and FQGTGA. The CDR3 DNA reads as TGTGCCAGCAGCCGCCTTCCGGGGGGCCAAGAGACCCAGTACTTC. Protein sequence: CASSRLPGGQETQYF.

This rearrangement joins TRBV7-9 to TRBJ2-3; D possibly corresponds to TRBD2 (5 bases). Trimming removed 1 base at V and 1 base at J, with 9 bases between. The CDR3 sequence is 15 residues long. The germline V gene has CDR1 SEHNR and CDR2 FQNEAQ (reference sequence). The CDR3 region is CASSLGVSGTDTQYF. DNA of the CDR3: TGTGCCAGCAGCTTAGGGGTTAGCGGCACAGATACGCAGTATTTT.

The V and J genes are TRBV6-5 and TRBJ2-7; weak D call: TRBD2 (7 bases). Between the trimmed V and J ends, which lost 3 bases and 6 bases, there was a span of 15 bases. Germline V gene sequence: CDR1 MNHEY, CDR2 SVGAGI. CDR3 length equals 14 residues. This CDR3 reads CASSYIPGGAEQYF. CDR3 bases: TGTGCCAGCAGTTATATCCCGGGGGGCGCCGAGCAGTACTTC.

The chain carries TRBV6-2 or TRBV6-3 and TRBJ2-1; 7 positions match TRBD1. The junction had 6 bases not matched to a gene; V was cut back by 3 bases and J by 4 bases. Germline CDR1 reads MNHEY; CDR2 reads SVGEGT. The CDR3 totals 15 residues. In DNA form, the CDR3 reads TGTGCCAGCAGTTATATCGAGGGGGCATACAATGAGCAGTTCTTC. Its translation is CASSYIEGAYNEQFF.

The DNA of the CDR3 is TGTGCCAGCTCGGCAGGTACCCTTAGCACAGATACGCAGTATTTT. This gives the protein CASSAGTLSTDTQYF. The genes are TRBV18 and TRBJ2-3; D gene unclear. The germline V gene encodes CDR1 KGHSH and CDR2 LQKENI. CDR3 size: 15 residues. Trimming left V 6 bases short and J 0 bases short, with 13 bases between.

For this clone: This CDR3 is also generated by other DNA sequences in the sample. The chain recombines TRBV7-9 with TRBJ2-7; 7 nucleotides align to TRBD1. V lost 6 bases, J lost 1 base, and 3 bases stayed unmatched. The CDR3 length is 13 residues. Germline V lookup: CDR1 SEHNR, CDR2 FQNEAQ (reference sequence). For the CDR3, the DNA is TGTGCCAGCAGTTCGGGACAGTCCTACGAGCAGTACTTC. Its translation: CASSSGQSYEQYF.

The chain joins TRBV7-9 to TRBJ2-3; 7 bases match TRBD2. The V and J ends lost 1 base and 3 bases, in that order; junction bases with no gene match: 7. The CDR3 loop spans 16 amino acids. Germline lookup yields CDR1 SEHNR and CDR2 FQNEAQ (reference sequence). The CDR3 region is CASSLVAGLGTDTQYF. CDR3 nucleotides: TGTGCCAGCAGCTTAGTAGCAGGACTAGGGACAGATACGCAGTATTTT.

As to this clone: The sample contains more than one DNA sequence encoding this CDR3. The chain is built from TRBV10-3 and TRBJ1-5, with D unresolved. Germline V CDR1 and CDR2: ENHRY, SYGVKD. The CDR3 totals 14 residues. V gave up 0 bases and J gave up 7 bases, with 10 bases separating them. In nucleotides, the CDR3 is TGTGCCATCAGTGAGTCGGGTGGGGAGCAGCCCCAGCATTTT. Translation: CAISESGGEQPQHF.

The rearrangement uses TRBV9 and TRBJ1-2; D is undetermined. The ends were cut back, 4 bases at V and 1 base at J, with 8 bases in the middle. Germline-derived CDR1 and CDR2 are SGDLS and YYNGEE. The CDR3 extends over 13 amino acids. This CDR3 is CASSRRDNYGYTF. The CDR3 DNA is TGTGCCAGCAGCCGCCGGGATAACTATGGCTACACCTTC.

The chain has TRBV9 and TRBJ1-6; a weak D match, TRBD1 (6 bases). The V gene lost 4 bases and the J gene lost 10 bases, with 15 bases spanning the gap. Germline assignment: CDR1 SGDLS and CDR2 YYNGEE. This CDR3 contains 14 residues. In nucleotides, the CDR3 is TGTGCCAGCAGCTCAACAGGGACGGGCTCACCCCTCCACTTT. Translation: CASSSTGTGSPLHF.

This rearrangement joins TRBV14 to TRBJ2-1; 8 bases agree with TRBD2. The CDR3 contains 16 residues. The V gene end was trimmed by 0 bases and the J gene end by 9 bases; junction bases not matched to a gene: 10. Germline V gene sequence: CDR1 SGHDN, CDR2 FVKESK. CDR3: CASSQERLGLGVEQFF. The CDR3 DNA sequence: TGTGCCAGCAGCCAAGAGAGGTTGGGACTAGGGGTTGAGCAGTTCTTC.

The chain carries TRBV29-1 and TRBJ2-7, with D perhaps matching TRBD2 (6 bases). This CDR3 has 16 amino acids. V was cut by 4 bases and J by 0 bases, with 19 bases left in between. CDR1 and CDR2 from the germline V gene are SQVTM and ANQGSEA. CDR3 in amino acids: CSVAAAGGRSSYEQYF. CDR3 DNA: TGCAGCGTTGCCGCGGCTGGGGGGAGAAGCTCCTACGAGCAGTACTTC.

This chain uses TRBV5-1 with TRBJ2-1; 11 bases map to TRBD2. The CDR3 has 15 amino acids. Germline-derived CDR1 and CDR2 are SGHRS and YFSETQ. V dropped 4 bases and J dropped 4; count of bases not matched to a gene: 4. In nucleotides, the CDR3 is TGCGCCAGCAGCCCACGGACTAGCGGGTACAATGAGCAGTTCTTC. Translated, it gives CASSPRTSGYNEQFF.

The chain couples TRBV14 to TRBJ1-1; TRBD1 matches 8 bases. CDR3 length: 13 amino acids. The V gene end was trimmed by 7 bases and the J gene end by 5 bases; junction bases not matched to a gene: 6. From germline, CDR1 is SGHDN and CDR2 FVKESK. Here the CDR3 reads CASNKQGVTEAFF. The DNA for the CDR3 is TGTGCCAGCAATAAACAGGGGGTAACTGAAGCTTTCTTT.

The chain links TRBV4-3 to TRBJ2-7; D not resolved. The CDR3 covers 13 residues. CDR1 and CDR2 from the germline V gene are LGHNA and YSLEER. Between the trimmed V and J ends, which lost 4 bases and 6 bases, there was a span of 13 bases. In nucleotides, the CDR3 is TGCGCCAGCAGCCCAGGCCCCAGGCTCGAGCAGTACTTC. It encodes CASSPGPRLEQYF.